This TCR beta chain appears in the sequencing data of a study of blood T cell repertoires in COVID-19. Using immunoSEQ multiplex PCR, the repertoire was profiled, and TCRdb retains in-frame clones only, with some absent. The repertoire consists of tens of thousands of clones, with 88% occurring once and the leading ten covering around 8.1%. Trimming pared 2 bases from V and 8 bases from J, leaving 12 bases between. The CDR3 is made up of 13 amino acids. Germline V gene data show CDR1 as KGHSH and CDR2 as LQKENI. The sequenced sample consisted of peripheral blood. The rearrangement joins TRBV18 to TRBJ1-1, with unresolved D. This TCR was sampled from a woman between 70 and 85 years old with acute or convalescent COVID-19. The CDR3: CASSPLGSDEAFF. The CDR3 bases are TGTGCCAGCTCACCATTAGGGAGCGACGAAGCTTTCTTT.